These 18 T cell receptor beta chains originate from one sample sequenced in a study of T-cell reconstitution after alpha-beta-depleted transplantation in children. TCRbeta library construction was performed incorporating unique molecular identifiers. TCRdb re-called the PCR reads with MiXCR, one entry per CDR3 protein. The table records 75,000 to 90,000 distinct CDR3 sequences, 14% of them present only once. Specimen: PBMCs, mostly from graft donor cells, collected 180 days after TCRalphabeta/CD19-depleted stem cell transplant. The receptors originated from a male patient aged 2 to 9 who had a stem cell transplant for acute lymphoblastic leukemia, so the T cells may come from the graft donor.

This clonotype has more than one count but fewer than ten. The V call is TRBV27, the J call TRBJ2-4, with D perhaps assigned TRBD1 or TRBD2 (5 bases each). The CDR3 is 15 residues long. Trimming shortened V by 7 bases and J by 6 bases, and 19 bases separated the two germline ends. The germline gives CDR1 MNHEY, CDR2 SMNVEV (reference sequence). The CDR3 nucleotides are TGTGCCAGCACCCCAAGGGGACGGTGGGGAAACATTCAGTACTTC. It encodes CASTPRGRWGNIQYF.

This clonotype was counted a few times. The V gene is TRBV6-1, the J gene TRBJ2-4, with 7 bases matching TRBD1. This CDR3 region has 14 residues. V gave up 10 bases and J gave up 2 bases; unmatched junction bases: 8. CDR1 and CDR2 from the germline V gene are MNHNS and SASEGT. In DNA, the CDR3 is TGTGCCATCGGACGAGGGGGCCCCAAAAACATTCAGTACTTC. This encodes CAIGRGGPKNIQYF.

This clonotype was recorded a few times. This chain connects TRBV3-1 to TRBJ2-3, with TRBD1 matching over 9 bases. The germline V gene has CDR1 LGHDT and CDR2 YNNKEL (reference sequence). The CDR3 totals 17 residues. Losses at the gene ends were 4 bases for V and 0 bases for J; bases not matched to a gene: 8. CDR3 bases: TGTGCCAGCAGCCGGCCCCTGGGACAGGGAAGCACAGATACGCAGTATTTT. Residues: CASSRPLGQGSTDTQYF.

The chain carries TRBV20-1 and TRBJ2-1; D may be TRBD1 (5 bases). The CDR3 totals 12 residues. The germline V gene encodes CDR1 DFQATT and CDR2 SNEGSKA (reference sequence). In nucleotides, the CDR3 is TGCAGCTGGGGCCATGAGACGGGCCCTCAGTTCTTC. Protein: CSWGHETGPQFF.

The chain links TRBV20-1 to TRBJ2-1, with unresolved D. V was pared by 3 bases and J by 3 bases, with 15 bases between. Germline V CDR1 and CDR2: DFQATT, SNEGSKA (reference sequence). This CDR3 comprises 15 residues. CDR3 sequence reads: CSASWWALNYNEQFF. The CDR3 DNA reads TGCAGTGCTAGCTGGTGGGCGTTAAACTACAATGAGCAGTTCTTC.

This clonotype has just a few counts. The chain uses TRBV10-3 and TRBJ2-1; D is undetermined. Trimming cost V 4 bases and J 10 bases, with 23 bases left between them. Germline V lookup: CDR1 ENHRY, CDR2 SYGVKD. The CDR3 totals 16 residues. The CDR3 nucleotides are TGTGCCATCAGTGCACAACCCAGAGGCCGGGCGAGCGAGCAGTTCTTC. Translation: CAISAQPRGRASEQFF.

The table lists this clonotype with a few counts. V gene TRBV28 combines with J gene TRBJ2-3; a possible D gene is TRBD2 (6 bases). Germline CDR1 reads MDHEN; CDR2 reads SYDVKM. The CDR3 length is 15 residues. Trimming shortened V by 3 bases and J by 4 bases, and 14 bases separated the two germline ends. CDR3 residues: CASSFWKGGPDTQYF. CDR3 nucleotide sequence: TGTGCCAGCAGTTTCTGGAAGGGAGGTCCAGATACGCAGTATTTT.

This chain connects TRBV4-2 to TRBJ2-4; 10 bases fit TRBD2. The germline V gene has CDR1 LGHNA and CDR2 YNFKEQ. The V and J ends lost 0 bases and 8 bases, in that order; junction bases with no gene match: 7. This CDR3 is built from 16 residues. Here the CDR3 DNA reads TGTGCCAGCAGCCAAGATAAGGGCAGCGGGAGGGACATTCAGTACTTC. Translating it yields CASSQDKGSGRDIQYF.

This clonotype was recorded at least ten times. The CDR3 loop reads CASSSYSGKSDTQYF. Here the CDR3 DNA reads TGTGCCAGCAGCTCATATAGCGGGAAATCAGATACGCAGTATTTT. The chain carries TRBV7-6 and TRBJ2-3; 8 bases map to TRBD2. The J segment lost 4 bases and the V segment lost 4 bases, leaving 7 bases of the junction unmatched. Germline assignment: CDR1 SGHVS and CDR2 FNYEAQ. The CDR3 has 15 residues.

At least ten counts were recorded for this clonotype. V and J are TRBV20-1 and TRBJ2-1; D gene ambiguous. The CDR3 loop spans 12 amino acids. Trimming removed 3 bases at V and 3 bases at J, with 6 bases between. Germline assignment: CDR1 DFQATT and CDR2 SNEGSKA (reference sequence). This CDR3 is CSASRDYNEQFF. The CDR3 coding sequence is TGCAGTGCTAGCAGAGACTACAATGAGCAGTTCTTC.

The rearrangement uses TRBV20-1 and TRBJ2-7; 9 bases are a match to TRBD2. The CDR3 has 15 residues. Germline V gene data show CDR1 as DFQATT and CDR2 as SNEGSKA (reference sequence). The J segment lost 4 bases and the V segment lost 0 bases, leaving 7 bases of the junction unmatched. The DNA of the CDR3 is TGCAGTGCTAGAGATCGGGCTAGCGGGGAGTACGAGCAGTACTTC. Translating it yields CSARDRASGEYEQYF.

This clonotype has only one observation. The V gene is TRBV28, the J gene TRBJ1-1, with D hard to call. Trimming shortened V by 3 bases and J by 4 bases, and 12 bases separated the two germline ends. The CDR3 sequence is 14 residues long. Germline CDR1 MDHEN, CDR2 SYDVKM. The DNA for the CDR3 is TGTGCCAGCAGTTTCACGCCCCGGGGCACTGAAGCTTTCTTT. It is translated as CASSFTPRGTEAFF.

The V call is TRBV28, the J call TRBJ2-5; possible D gene TRBD1, 6 bases. The CDR3 runs 13 residues. Trimming left V 6 bases short and J 5 bases short, with 13 bases between. The germline V gene has CDR1 MDHEN and CDR2 SYDVKM. The CDR3 region is CASSPGQQETQYF. The CDR3 DNA is TGTGCCAGCAGCCCGGGACAACAGGAGACCCAGTACTTC.

As for this clonotype: Given a much more abundant clone one base away, this may be a read error. The chain joins TRBV10-3 to TRBJ2-3, with unresolved D. CDR3 size: 12 residues. Germline values: CDR1 ENHRY, CDR2 SYGVKD. CDR3 sequence reads: CAISGGTDTQSF. The CDR3 nucleotides are TGTGCCATCAGTGGCGGCACAGATACGCAGTCTTTT.

The chain uses TRBV28 and TRBJ1-4; 7 bases are shared with TRBD1. After removal of 10 bases from V and 3 bases from J, the junction contained 11 bases not matched to a gene. Looked up from germline, CDR1 is MDHEN and CDR2 is SYDVKM. The CDR3 length is 15 residues. The DNA for the CDR3 is TGTGCCACCCTCGCCTTCACAGGGGCTAATGAAAAACTGTTTTTT. It translates to CATLAFTGANEKLFF.

This clonotype was counted between two and nine times. The chain joins TRBV10-3 to TRBJ1-1; the D is unclear. V shed 3 bases and J shed 6 bases, with 5 bases lying between them. Per the germline V gene, CDR1 is ENHRY and CDR2 is SYGVKD. This CDR3 has 11 amino acids. The CDR3 DNA follows: TGTGCCATCAGTGAAAGGGCTGAAGCTTTCTTT. This encodes CAISERAEAFF.

The chain joins TRBV4-2 to TRBJ1-4; D not certain. The germline CDR1 and CDR2 sequences are LGHNA and YNFKEQ. The CDR3 totals 14 residues. Trimming took 3 bases from V and 6 from J, leaving 11 bases between them. CDR3 loop: CASSQDRRDEKLFF. DNA of the CDR3: TGTGCCAGCAGCCAGGACCGCCGGGATGAAAAACTGTTTTTT.

The chain is built from TRBV20-1 and TRBJ1-6; D not resolved. Per the germline V gene, CDR1 is DFQATT and CDR2 is SNEGSKA (reference sequence). Trimming pared 0 bases from V and 0 bases from J, leaving 9 bases between. This CDR3 contains 16 residues. This chain's CDR3 is CSARDSKSSYNSPLHF. For the CDR3, the DNA is TGCAGTGCTAGAGATAGCAAAAGCTCCTATAATTCACCCCTCCACTTT.